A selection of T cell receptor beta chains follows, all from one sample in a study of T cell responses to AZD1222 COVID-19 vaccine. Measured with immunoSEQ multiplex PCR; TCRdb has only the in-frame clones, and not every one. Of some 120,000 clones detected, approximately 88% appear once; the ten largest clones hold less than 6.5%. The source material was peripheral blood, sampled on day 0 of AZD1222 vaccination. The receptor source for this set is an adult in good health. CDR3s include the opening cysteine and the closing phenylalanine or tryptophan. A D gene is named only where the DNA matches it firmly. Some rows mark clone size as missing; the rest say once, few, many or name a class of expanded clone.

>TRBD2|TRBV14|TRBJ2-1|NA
CASSQSSGLYNEQFF
TGTGCCAGCAGCCAAAGTAGCGGGCTCTACAATGAGCAGTTCTTC
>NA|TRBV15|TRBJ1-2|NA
CATSRSHQSGYGYTF
TGTGCCACCAGCAGGTCACACCAGTCGGGCTATGGCTACACCTTC
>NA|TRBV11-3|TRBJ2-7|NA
CASSLGGNSYEQYF
TGTGCCAGCAGCTTAGGGGGCAACTCCTACGAGCAGTACTTC
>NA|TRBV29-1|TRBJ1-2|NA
CSVEGANYYGYTF
TGCAGCGTTGAAGGGGCCAATTACTATGGCTACACCTTC
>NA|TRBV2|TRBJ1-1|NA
CASSAGPGTEAFF
TGTGCCAGCAGTGCAGGGCCCGGTACTGAAGCTTTCTTT
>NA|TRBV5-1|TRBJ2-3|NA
CASSFAGSTDTQYF
TGCGCCAGCAGCTTTGCGGGCAGCACAGATACGCAGTATTTT
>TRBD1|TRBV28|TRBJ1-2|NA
CASRMTGADYGYTF
TGTGCCAGCAGGATGACAGGGGCGGACTATGGCTACACCTTC
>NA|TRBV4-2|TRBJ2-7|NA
CASSLNYEQYF
TGTGCCAGCAGCCTAAACTACGAGCAGTACTTC
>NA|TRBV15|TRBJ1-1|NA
CATSRDLGASNTEAFF
TGTGCCACCAGCAGAGATTTAGGGGCCTCGAACACTGAAGCTTTCTTT
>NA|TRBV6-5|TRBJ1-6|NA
CASQQGNSPLHF
TGTGCCAGCCAGCAGGGGAATTCACCCCTCCACTTT
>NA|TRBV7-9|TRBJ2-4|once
CASSSAVAKNIQYF
TGTGCCAGCAGCTCCGCTGTAGCCAAAAACATTCAGTACTTC
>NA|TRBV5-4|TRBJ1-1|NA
CASSLGGTTEAFF
TGTGCCAGCAGCTTGGGGGGAACCACTGAAGCTTTCTTT
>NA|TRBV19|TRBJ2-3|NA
CASSIRQNTDTQYF
TGTGCCAGTAGTATTAGGCAGAACACAGATACGCAGTATTTT
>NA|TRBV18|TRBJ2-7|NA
CASSPPGLRRADEQYF
TGTGCCAGCTCACCGCCGGGACTCCGAAGAGCCGATGAGCAGTACTTC
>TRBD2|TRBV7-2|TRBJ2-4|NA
CASSFQAGGGDIQYF
TGTGCCAGCAGCTTCCAAGCGGGAGGGGGCGACATTCAGTACTTC
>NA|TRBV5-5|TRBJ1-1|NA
CASSLRGKGGNTEAFF
TGTGCCAGCAGCCTGAGAGGGAAAGGGGGTAACACTGAAGCTTTCTTT
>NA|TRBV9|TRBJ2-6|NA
CASSTRLRGPSGANVLTF
TGTGCCAGCAGCACCCGGTTGCGGGGCCCCTCTGGGGCCAACGTCCTGACTTTC
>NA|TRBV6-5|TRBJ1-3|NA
CASSYSDTGNTIYF
TGTGCCAGCAGTTACTCCGATACTGGAAACACCATATATTTT
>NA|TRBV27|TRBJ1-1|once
CASSLWSAHTEAFF
TGTGCCAGCAGTTTATGGAGCGCGCACACTGAAGCTTTCTTT
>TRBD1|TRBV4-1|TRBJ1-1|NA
CASSPTGTGNTEAFF
TGCGCCAGCAGCCCTACCGGGACAGGGAACACTGAAGCTTTCTTT
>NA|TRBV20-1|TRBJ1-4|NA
CSAYGGNLFF
TGCAGTGCCTACGGGGGTAATCTGTTTTTT
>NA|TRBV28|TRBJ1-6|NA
CASSLFRNNSPLHF
TGTGCCAGCAGTTTATTTCGTAATAATTCACCCCTCCACTTT
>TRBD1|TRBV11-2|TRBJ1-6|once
CASSYSTGLDSPLHF
TGTGCCAGCAGCTACTCGACAGGGTTGGATTCACCCCTCCACTTT
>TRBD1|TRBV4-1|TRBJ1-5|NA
CASSTRTGGNQPQHF
TGCGCCAGCAGCACCCGGACAGGGGGCAATCAGCCCCAGCATTTT
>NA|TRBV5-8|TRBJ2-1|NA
CASSLGSGNGGYNEQFF
TGTGCCAGCAGCTTGGGATCAGGGAACGGGGGCTACAATGAGCAGTTCTTC
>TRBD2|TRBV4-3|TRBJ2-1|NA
CASSQAIAGGPGEQFF
TGCGCCAGCAGCCAGGCCATAGCGGGGGGGCCCGGTGAGCAGTTCTTC
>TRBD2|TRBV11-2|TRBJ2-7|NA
CASSPFREGHLYEQYF
TGTGCCAGCAGCCCGTTTCGGGAGGGCCATCTCTACGAGCAGTACTTC